This T cell receptor (beta chain) appears in the sequencing data of a study of CD4+ T cells in melanoma. Germline CDR1 SGHRS, CDR2 YFSETQ. The CDR3 spans 13 residues. Trimming shortened V by 0 bases and J by 7 bases, and 7 bases separated the two germline ends. The method was immunoSEQ multiplex PCR; TCRdb's version includes in-frame clones alone and lacks a portion of them. The sample carries some 21,000 clones, 82% recorded once. The rearrangement uses TRBV5-1 and TRBJ2-2; D is possibly TRBD1 (5 bases). The source material was cells from a culture (not recorded whether cultured in vitro). The receptor was isolated from a human donor with melanoma. CDR3 sequence (DNA): TGCGCCAGCAGCTTGGAAGGGGTCGGGGAGCTGTTTTTT. Translated: CASSLEGVGELFF.